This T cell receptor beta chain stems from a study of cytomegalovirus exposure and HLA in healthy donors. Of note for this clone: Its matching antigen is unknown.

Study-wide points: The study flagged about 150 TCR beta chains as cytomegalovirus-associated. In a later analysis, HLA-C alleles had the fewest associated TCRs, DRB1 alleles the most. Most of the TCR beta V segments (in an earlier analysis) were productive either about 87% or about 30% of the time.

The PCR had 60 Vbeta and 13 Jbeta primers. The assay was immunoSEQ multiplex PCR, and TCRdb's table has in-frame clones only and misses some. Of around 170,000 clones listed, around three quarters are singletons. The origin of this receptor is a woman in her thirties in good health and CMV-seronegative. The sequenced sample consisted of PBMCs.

The CDR3 here is CASSLQHRGPYEQYF. In DNA, the CDR3 is TGTGCCAGCAGCTTACAGCACAGGGGGCCCTACGAGCAGTACTTC. The gene calls are TRBV11-1 and TRBJ2-7, with 9 bases lining up with TRBD1. Germline CDR1 reads SGHAT; CDR2 reads FQDESV (reference sequence). Trimming removed 2 bases from V and 2 bases from J; junction bases left unmatched: 4. The CDR3 runs 15 residues.